This section outlines one TCR beta chain sequence together with its context. Its antigen remains unknown. This entry belongs to a study of blood T cells in healthy people across ages. Study findings and constraints: Age showed a roughly linear inverse relationship with TCR beta diversity per million T cells. Researchers report that TCR beta diversity correlated strongly with naive T cell percentage.

Combining a sample-barcoded 5' primer with a J-beta primer mix, a second PCR ran for about 6 to 11 cycles. TCRdb re-analysed the 5' RACE reads in MiXCR, keeping a single row per CDR3 protein. The top ten hold roughly 37% of the sample, which has 780,000 or so distinct CDR3 sequences, 50% to 65% seen once. The V end was cut by 0 bases, the J end by 2 bases, with 10 bases between. Germline loops: CDR1 SEHNR, CDR2 FQNEAQ (reference sequence). The CDR3 extends over 15 amino acids. The rearrangement joins TRBV7-9 to TRBJ1-1; D gene unclear. This clonotype was obtained from a man older than 75 in good health. The sequenced sample was blood. CDR3: CASSLAAVGNTEAFF. As DNA, the CDR3 is TGTGCCAGCAGCTTAGCGGCCGTAGGAAACACTGAAGCTTTCTTT.